The sequence of this T cell receptor (beta chain) was determined in a study of blood T cell repertoires in COVID-19. This clone was counted a single time. The CDR3 totals 13 residues. Trimming left V 1 base short and J 8 bases short, with 9 bases between. Germline loops: CDR1 SGHDN, CDR2 FVKESK. This table comes from immunoSEQ multiplex PCR, and its TCRdb copy is limited to in-frame clones, with some not included. The sample lists about 100,000 clones, about 90% seen once, with roughly 1.2% in the top ten. This TCR derives from a woman aged 30 to 39 with acute or convalescent COVID-19. Sequences were obtained from peripheral blood. The chain combines TRBV14 with TRBJ1-5, with unresolved D. CDR3 sequence: CASSQVPPEPQHF. The DNA of the CDR3 is TGTGCCAGCAGCCAAGTACCCCCGGAGCCCCAGCATTTT. Based on the CDR3 plus reference TRBV14 and TRBJ1-5, the full variable domain is EAGVTQFPSHSVIEKGQTVTLRCDPISGHDNLYWYRRVMGKEIKFLLHFVKESKQDESGMPNNRFLAERTGGTYSTLKVQPAELEDSGVYFCASSQVPPEPQHFGDGTRLSIL.